The next 30 T cell receptor beta chains were all read from a single sample in a study of T cell responses to AZD1222 COVID-19 vaccine. Data came from immunoSEQ multiplex PCR; TCRdb stores just in-frame clones and leaves some out. In the table there are about 110,000 clones, approximately 86% of which are singletons. The specimen was peripheral blood, collected on day 0 of AZD1222 vaccination. The receptors stem from an adult in good health.

The chain carries TRBV9 and TRBJ2-3; tentative D call: TRBD2 (5 bases). Germline loops: CDR1 SGDLS, CDR2 YYNGEE. V lost 4 bases, J lost 7 bases, and 10 bases lay in between. CDR3 length: 12 amino acids. The CDR3 nucleotides read TGTGCCAGCAGCCGGGAAGCCAATACGCAGTATTTT. Amino acid sequence: CASSREANTQYF.

The chain joins TRBV9 to TRBJ1-5; 7 nucleotides agree with TRBD1. V trimming: 3 bases; J trimming: 6 bases; junction bases outside the gene matches: 9. The CDR3 runs to 15 residues. The germline gives CDR1 SGDLS, CDR2 YYNGEE. The CDR3: CASSASPTGAQPQHF. The CDR3 nucleotides read TGTGCCAGCAGCGCATCTCCAACAGGGGCTCAGCCCCAGCATTTT.

The chain uses TRBV28 and TRBJ2-7, with a possible D match to TRBD1 (6 bases). CDR1 MDHEN and CDR2 SYDVKM come from the germline V gene. The CDR3 spans 13 residues. V shed 6 bases and J shed 3 bases, with 12 bases lying between them. In DNA form, the CDR3 reads TGTGCCAGCAGGGCCGGGACACACTACGAGCAGTACTTC. Translating gives CASRAGTHYEQYF.

The V and J genes are TRBV24-1 and TRBJ2-1, with 9 nucleotides matching TRBD1. This CDR3 spans 15 amino acids. Germline V CDR1 and CDR2: KGHDR, SFDVKD. The V and J ends lost 8 bases and 7 bases, in that order; junction bases with no gene match: 11. Here the CDR3 reads CATKSKTGTGNEQFF. CDR3 bases: TGTGCCACCAAATCAAAAACCGGGACAGGGAATGAGCAGTTCTTC.

The CDR3 sequence: CASSTAPVIGEAFF. CDR3 DNA: TGTGCCAGTAGTACTGCCCCGGTAATTGGTGAAGCTTTCTTT. The chain recombines TRBV19 with TRBJ1-1, with D hard to call. Per germline, CDR1 LNHDA and CDR2 SQIVND (reference sequence). CDR3 size: 14 residues. The V gene lost 4 bases and the J gene lost 7 bases, with 16 bases spanning the gap.

The rearrangement uses TRBV6-2 or TRBV6-3 and TRBJ2-1, with TRBD2 identical over 16 bases. J gave up 9 bases and V 0 bases, and 11 bases lay outside the gene matches. This CDR3 spans 19 amino acids. Per germline, CDR1 MNHEY and CDR2 SVGEGT. The DNA for the CDR3 is TGTGCCAGCAGTTACTCCCCGGGACTAGCGGGGGGGCAATTTGGTGAGCAGTTCTTC. Translating gives CASSYSPGLAGGQFGEQFF.

This chain joins TRBV29-1 and TRBJ2-7, with 8 bases that match TRBD1. Germline CDR1 is SQVTM and CDR2 is ANQGSEA. V shed 7 bases, J shed 7 bases, and the junction held 6 bases outside the gene matches. The length of the CDR3 is 11 residues. This chain's CDR3 is CSGTTGGEQYF. The CDR3 nucleotides read TGCAGCGGAACAACAGGGGGGGAGCAGTACTTC.

This chain links TRBV28 with TRBJ1-5; D not certain. Looked up from germline, CDR1 is MDHEN and CDR2 is SYDVKM. The CDR3 consists of 12 residues. Trimming removed 2 bases from V and 7 bases from J, with 6 bases in between. CDR3 residues: CASSLQVQPQHF. CDR3 DNA: TGTGCCAGCAGTTTACAGGTCCAGCCCCAGCATTTT.

In its sample, this clone was seen once. V usage is TRBV28 and J usage is TRBJ1-2; D gene unclear. V lost 7 bases and J 7 bases, leaving 10 bases between the germline ends. This CDR3 comprises 11 residues. Germline V gene lookup returns CDR1 MDHEN and CDR2 SYDVKM. CDR3 region: CASTLEGGYTF. The CDR3 region has the DNA TGTGCCAGCACCCTAGAGGGTGGCTACACCTTC.

The chain carries TRBV5-4 and TRBJ2-2, with D hard to call. V was trimmed by 0 bases and J by 0 bases, leaving 9 bases between them. Germline assignment: CDR1 SGHNT and CDR2 YYREEE (reference sequence). This CDR3 is 16 amino acids long. The CDR3 reads CASSLAGTANTGELFF. CDR3 in DNA: TGTGCCAGCAGCTTGGCGGGCACGGCGAACACCGGGGAGCTGTTTTTT.

V is TRBV5-1 and J is TRBJ2-7; the match to TRBD2 covers 11 bases. The V segment lost 8 bases and the J segment 1 base; nucleotides outside the gene matches: 5. This CDR3 spans 14 amino acids. CDR1 SGHRS and CDR2 YFSETQ come from the germline V gene. The DNA for the CDR3 is TGCGCCAGTACTAGCGGGGGCTATTCCTACGAGCAGTACTTC. It codes for CASTSGGYSYEQYF. Looking up the rest from reference TRBV5-1 and TRBJ2-7 gives the full variable domain: KAGVTQTPRYLIKTRGQQVTLSCSPISGHRSVSWYQQTPGQGLQFLFEYFSETQRNKGNFPGRFSGRQFSNSRSEMNVSTLELGDSALYLCASTSGGYSYEQYFGPGTRLTVT.

V and J are TRBV6-1 and TRBJ1-2; 7 bases line up with TRBD1. V shed 2 bases, J shed 1 base, and the junction held 4 bases outside the gene matches. Germline V gene data show CDR1 as MNHNS and CDR2 as SASEGT. The CDR3 contains 15 residues. CDR3 nucleotide sequence: TGTGCCAGCAGTGAACGGACAGGCCTTAACTATGGCTACACCTTC. Its translation is CASSERTGLNYGYTF.

V gene TRBV5-1 combines with J gene TRBJ1-2; TRBD1 is a possible D gene (5 bases). The CDR3 sequence is 12 residues long. CDR1 is SGHRS, CDR2 YFSETQ, per germline. Trimming removed 4 bases at V and 6 bases at J, with 10 bases between. Written as DNA, the CDR3 is TGCGCCAGCAGCAAGACAGCGGATGGCTACACCTTC. Protein product: CASSKTADGYTF. The full variable domain, rest sourced from reference TRBV5-1 and TRBJ1-2, is KAGVTQTPRYLIKTRGQQVTLSCSPISGHRSVSWYQQTPGQGLQFLFEYFSETQRNKGNFPGRFSGRQFSNSRSEMNVSTLELGDSALYLCASSKTADGYTFGSGTRLTVV.

This clone was counted a single time. The chain carries TRBV10-1 and TRBJ1-6; D is perhaps TRBD1 (5 bases). Per germline, CDR1 WNHNN and CDR2 SYGVQD (reference sequence). Deletions cut 8 bases from V and 7 bases from J, with 15 bases between. The CDR3 is 14 amino acids. CDR3 sequence (DNA): TGCGCCAGCGCCCCCGACAGACGAAATTCACCCCTCCACTTT. Its protein product is CASAPDRRNSPLHF.

The chain recombines TRBV7-6 with TRBJ1-3; D not resolved. The length of the CDR3 is 17 residues. V was clipped by 4 bases and J by 0 bases, with 16 bases between them. Germline V lookup: CDR1 SGHVS, CDR2 FNYEAQ. CDR3 DNA sequence: TGTGCCAGCAGCTCCACTATGGAATACCACTCTGGAAACACCATATATTTT. Its translation: CASSSTMEYHSGNTIYF.

This clone has a single count. This chain joins TRBV7-2 and TRBJ1-1; D may be TRBD1 (6 bases). With 1 base removed from V and 4 bases from J, the gap between germline ends came to 10 bases. The V gene's germline CDR1 is SGHTA and CDR2 FQGNSA. The CDR3 is 14 residues long. This chain's CDR3 is CASSLGGAATEAFF. The CDR3 DNA is TGTGCCAGCAGCTTAGGGGGGGCGGCCACTGAAGCTTTCTTT.

This rearrangement joins TRBV27 to TRBJ2-7, with D perhaps matching TRBD2 (7 bases). This CDR3 contains 14 residues. With 5 bases removed from V and 5 bases from J, the gap between germline ends came to 16 bases. CDR1 is MNHEY, CDR2 SMNVEV, per germline (reference sequence). Here the CDR3 reads CASSNIPGGHEQYF. The CDR3 nucleotides are TGTGCCAGCAGTAACATTCCCGGGGGGCACGAGCAGTACTTC.

This clone has just one count. The chain combines TRBV3-1 (or the pseudogene TRBV3-2) with TRBJ1-3; D is ambiguous. The CDR3 length is 15 residues. The germline V and J ends were trimmed by 0 bases and 3 bases, with 9 bases remaining between them. Germline V gene data show CDR1 as LGHDT and CDR2 as YNNKEL (reference sequence). The CDR3 DNA reads as TGTGCCAGCAGCCAAGATCCCCGGGTTGGAAACACCATATATTTT. Protein: CASSQDPRVGNTIYF.

V and J are TRBV28 and TRBJ2-7, with 9 bases lining up with TRBD2. The CDR3 sequence is 13 residues long. J gave up 4 bases and V 6 bases, and 4 bases lay outside the gene matches. Per the germline V gene, CDR1 is MDHEN and CDR2 is SYDVKM. The CDR3 sequence: CASRASGEYEQYF. CDR3 nucleotides: TGTGCCAGCAGGGCTAGCGGGGAGTACGAGCAGTACTTC.

The chain has TRBV28 and TRBJ1-4; 7 bases are shared with TRBD1. Germline V gives CDR1 MDHEN, CDR2 SYDVKM. CDR3 length: 12 amino acids. The junction had 4 bases not matched to a gene; V was cut back by 10 bases and J by 5 bases. CDR3 DNA: TGTGCCACCGGGACAGTGAATGAAAAACTGTTTTTT. This encodes CATGTVNEKLFF.

This chain uses TRBV5-5 with TRBJ2-7, with D perhaps matching TRBD2 (6 bases). In germline, CDR1 is SGHKS, CDR2 YYEKEE (reference sequence). The CDR3 is 15 amino acids. V was cut by 0 bases and J by 0 bases, with 10 bases left in between. Here the CDR3 DNA reads TGTGCCAGCAGCTTGGCCGCCGGGAGCTCCTACGAGCAGTACTTC. Residues: CASSLAAGSSYEQYF.

This rearrangement joins TRBV11-3 to TRBJ1-4; D gene ambiguous. The CDR3 has 14 residues. Germline V gene data show CDR1 as SGHNT and CDR2 as YENEEA. Trimming took off 5 bases at V and 4 bases at J, with 11 bases between the two ends. Written as DNA, the CDR3 is TGTGCCAGCAGCCAGACACGGAATAATGAAAAACTGTTTTTT. Protein product: CASSQTRNNEKLFF.

The chain has TRBV28 and TRBJ2-3, with 15 positions matching TRBD2. The V gene's germline CDR1 is MDHEN and CDR2 SYDVKM. Trimming took 3 bases from V and 3 from J; bases not matched to a gene: 4. The CDR3 contains 17 residues. The CDR3, as DNA: TGTGCCAGCAGTTTGGGGACTAGCGGGGGGATGACAGATACGCAGTATTTT. Translation gives CASSLGTSGGMTDTQYF.

The chain links TRBV28 to TRBJ1-1; TRBD1 is a possible D gene (5 bases). The CDR3 contains 13 residues. Germline-derived CDR1 and CDR2 are MDHEN and SYDVKM. V was trimmed by 7 bases and J by 1 base, leaving 10 bases between them. CDR3 DNA sequence: TGTGCCAGCAAGAAGGGGAGGAACACTGAAGCTTTCTTT. It translates to CASKKGRNTEAFF.

This clone was found a few times. This chain links TRBV7-9 with TRBJ2-1, with a tentative D call TRBD1 (5 bases). This CDR3 contains 16 residues. The germline CDR1 and CDR2 sequences are SEHNR and FQNEAQ (reference sequence). Trimming took 5 bases from V and 6 from J, leaving 20 bases between them. CDR3 coding DNA: TGTGCCAGCAGCCCCAGGGTAATAGGTTTGGGCAATGAGCAGTTCTTC. This codes for CASSPRVIGLGNEQFF.

The chain recombines TRBV7-2 with TRBJ1-2; maybe TRBD1 (6 bases). V dropped 4 bases and J dropped 1 base, with 13 bases sitting between them. CDR3 length equals 15 residues. CDR1 is SGHTA and CDR2 is FQGNSA in the germline V gene. The DNA of the CDR3 is TGTGCCAGCAGCTATCGGACAGCCTATAACTATGGCTACACCTTC. Translating gives CASSYRTAYNYGYTF.

The rearrangement links TRBV14 to TRBJ2-3; unclear D gene. This CDR3 has 14 residues. From germline, CDR1 is SGHDN and CDR2 FVKESK. Deletions cut 0 bases from V and 2 bases from J, with 6 bases between. The DNA of the CDR3 is TGTGCCAGCAGCCAAGACTTCTACACAGATACGCAGTATTTT. It is translated as CASSQDFYTDTQYF. Filled out from reference TRBV14 and TRBJ2-3, the complete variable domain reads EAGVTQFPSHSVIEKGQTVTLRCDPISGHDNLYWYRRVMGKEIKFLLHFVKESKQDESGMPNNRFLAERTGGTYSTLKVQPAELEDSGVYFCASSQDFYTDTQYFGPGTRLTVL.

The rearrangement links TRBV6-6 to TRBJ1-1, with D unclear. Trimming took 2 bases from V and 6 from J, leaving 13 bases between them. The germline V gene has CDR1 MNHNY and CDR2 SVGAGI (reference sequence). This CDR3 region has 14 residues. The CDR3 nucleotides are TGTGCCAGCAGTTACGGGAACAGAGAACCTGAAGCTTTCTTT. This codes for CASSYGNREPEAFF.

The genes are TRBV3-1 (or the pseudogene TRBV3-2) and TRBJ1-4; TRBD1 is a possible D gene (6 bases). This CDR3 has 18 amino acids. The ends were cut back, 4 bases at V and 0 bases at J, with 18 bases in the middle. Germline CDR1 and CDR2: LGHDT and YNNKEL (reference sequence). The CDR3 DNA follows: TGTGCCAGCAGCCGAGGGGGTTCCTCTCTTGCAACTAATGAAAAACTGTTTTTT. Encoded protein: CASSRGGSSLATNEKLFF.

This clone was detected only a few times. The V gene is TRBV6-1, the J gene TRBJ2-7, with D perhaps TRBD1 (6 bases). The CDR3 spans 15 residues. Germline loops: CDR1 MNHNS, CDR2 SASEGT. With 6 bases removed from V and 4 bases from J, the gap between germline ends came to 19 bases. The CDR3 loop reads CASRPTGQRFYEQYF. The CDR3 nucleotides are TGTGCCAGCAGGCCTACAGGGCAGAGATTTTACGAGCAGTACTTC.